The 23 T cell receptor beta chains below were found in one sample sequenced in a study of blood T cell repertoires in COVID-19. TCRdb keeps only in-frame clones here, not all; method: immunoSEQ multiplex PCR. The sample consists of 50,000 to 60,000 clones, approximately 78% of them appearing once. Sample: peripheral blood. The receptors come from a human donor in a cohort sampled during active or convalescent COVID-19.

The chain's CDR3 is CASKSSLADTQYF. CDR3 nucleotide sequence: TGTGCCAGTAAGAGTTCGCTAGCAGATACGCAGTATTTT. This chain joins TRBV19 and TRBJ2-3; D ambiguous. The CDR3 has 13 amino acids. CDR1 is LNHDA and CDR2 is SQIVND in the germline V gene (reference sequence). Trimming took off 7 bases at V and 4 bases at J, with 12 bases between the two ends.

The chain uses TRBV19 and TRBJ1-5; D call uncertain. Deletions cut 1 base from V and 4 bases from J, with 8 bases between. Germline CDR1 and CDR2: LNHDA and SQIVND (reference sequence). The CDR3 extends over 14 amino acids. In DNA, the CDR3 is TGTGCCAGTAGTATAGTAGCCGGGAATCAGCCCCAGCATTTT. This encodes CASSIVAGNQPQHF.

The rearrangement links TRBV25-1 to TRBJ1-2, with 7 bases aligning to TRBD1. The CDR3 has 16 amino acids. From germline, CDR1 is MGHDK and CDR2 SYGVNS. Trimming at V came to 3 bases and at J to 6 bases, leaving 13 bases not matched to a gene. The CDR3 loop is CASSDTPTTGYDGYTF. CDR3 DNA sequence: TGTGCCAGCAGTGATACACCCACGACAGGGTACGATGGCTACACCTTC.

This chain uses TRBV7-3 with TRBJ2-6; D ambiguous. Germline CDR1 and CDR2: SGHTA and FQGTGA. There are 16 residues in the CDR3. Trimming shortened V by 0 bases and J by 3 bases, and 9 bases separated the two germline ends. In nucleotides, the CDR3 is TGTGCCAGCAGCTTAACGGTGACGGGTGGGGCCAACGTCCTGACTTTC. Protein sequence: CASSLTVTGGANVLTF.

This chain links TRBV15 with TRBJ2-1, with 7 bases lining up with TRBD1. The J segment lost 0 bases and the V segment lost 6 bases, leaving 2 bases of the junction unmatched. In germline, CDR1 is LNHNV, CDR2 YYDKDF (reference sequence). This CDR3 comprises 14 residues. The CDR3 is CATRGTDSYNEQFF. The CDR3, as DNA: TGTGCCACCAGAGGGACAGACTCCTACAATGAGCAGTTCTTC. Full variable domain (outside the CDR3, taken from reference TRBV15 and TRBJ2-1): DAMVIQNPRYQVTQFGKPVTLSCSQTLNHNVMYWYQQKSSQAPKLLFHYYDKDFNNEADTPDNFQSRRPNTSFCFLDIRSPGLGDTAMYLCATRGTDSYNEQFFGPGTRLTVL.

The CDR3 spells CASSPWTGVGYEQFF. The CDR3 bases are TGTGCCAGTAGCCCTTGGACAGGGGTGGGGTATGAGCAGTTCTTC. V and J are TRBV19 and TRBJ2-1; TRBD1 agrees at 9 bases. Germline lookup yields CDR1 LNHDA and CDR2 SQIVND (reference sequence). V was clipped by 6 bases and J by 8 bases; unmatched bases: 11. This CDR3 region has 15 residues.

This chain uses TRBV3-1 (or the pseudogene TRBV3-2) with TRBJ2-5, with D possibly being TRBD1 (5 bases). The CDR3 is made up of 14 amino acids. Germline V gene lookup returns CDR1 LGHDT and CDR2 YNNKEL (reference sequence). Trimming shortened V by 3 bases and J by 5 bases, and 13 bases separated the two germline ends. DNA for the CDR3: TGTGCCAGCAGCCACCGACAGCACCGGGAGACCCAGTACTTC. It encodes CASSHRQHRETQYF.

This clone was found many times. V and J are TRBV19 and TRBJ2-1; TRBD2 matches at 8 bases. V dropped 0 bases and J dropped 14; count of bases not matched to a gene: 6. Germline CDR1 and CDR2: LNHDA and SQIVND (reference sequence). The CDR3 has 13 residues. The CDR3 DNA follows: TGTGCCAGTAGTATAGATCTTGCGGGAGGTGAGTTCTTC. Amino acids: CASSIDLAGGEFF.

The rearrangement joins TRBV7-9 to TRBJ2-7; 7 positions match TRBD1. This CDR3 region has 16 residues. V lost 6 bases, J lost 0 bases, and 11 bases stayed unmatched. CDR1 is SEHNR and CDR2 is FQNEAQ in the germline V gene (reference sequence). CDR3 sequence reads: CASSRTTGPSSYEQYF. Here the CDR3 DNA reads TGTGCCAGCAGTCGAACGACAGGGCCCAGCTCCTACGAGCAGTACTTC.

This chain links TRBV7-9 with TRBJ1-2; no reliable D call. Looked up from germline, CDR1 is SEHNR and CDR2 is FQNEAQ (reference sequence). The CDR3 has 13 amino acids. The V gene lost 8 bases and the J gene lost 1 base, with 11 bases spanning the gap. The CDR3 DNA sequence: TGTGCCAGCCTGGGGAGAGTTAACTATGGCTACACCTTC. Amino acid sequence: CASLGRVNYGYTF.

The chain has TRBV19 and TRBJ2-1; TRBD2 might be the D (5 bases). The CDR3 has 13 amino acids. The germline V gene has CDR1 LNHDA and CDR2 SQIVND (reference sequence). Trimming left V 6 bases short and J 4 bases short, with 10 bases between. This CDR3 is CASRTGRYNEQFF. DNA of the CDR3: TGTGCCAGTAGAACGGGGAGATACAATGAGCAGTTCTTC.

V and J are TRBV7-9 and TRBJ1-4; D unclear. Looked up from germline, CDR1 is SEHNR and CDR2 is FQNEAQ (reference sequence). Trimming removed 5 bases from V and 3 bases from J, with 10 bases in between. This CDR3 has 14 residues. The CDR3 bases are TGTGCCAGCAGCCCGGGGAGGGCTAATGAAAAACTGTTTTTT. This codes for CASSPGRANEKLFF.

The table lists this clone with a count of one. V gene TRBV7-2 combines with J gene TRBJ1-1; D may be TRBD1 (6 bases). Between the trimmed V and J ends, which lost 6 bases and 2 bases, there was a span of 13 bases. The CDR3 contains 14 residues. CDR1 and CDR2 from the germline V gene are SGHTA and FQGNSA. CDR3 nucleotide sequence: TGTGCCAGCAGTATAACAGGGCTAAACACTGAAGCTTTCTTT. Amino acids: CASSITGLNTEAFF. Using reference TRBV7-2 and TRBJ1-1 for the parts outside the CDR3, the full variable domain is GAGVSQSPSNKVTEKGKDVELRCDPISGHTALYWYRQSLGQGLEFLIYFQGNSAPDKSGLPSDRFSAERTGGSVSTLTIQRTQQEDSAVYLCASSITGLNTEAFFGQGTRLTVV.

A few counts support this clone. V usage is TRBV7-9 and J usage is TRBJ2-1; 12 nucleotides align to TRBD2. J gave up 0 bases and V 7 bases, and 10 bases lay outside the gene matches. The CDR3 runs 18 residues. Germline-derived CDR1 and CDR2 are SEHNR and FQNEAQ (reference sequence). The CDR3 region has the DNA TGTGCCAGCAAACCCCTGACTAGCGGGGGCCCCTCCTACAATGAGCAGTTCTTC. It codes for CASKPLTSGGPSYNEQFF.

The CDR3 is CASSWSLGAGANEQFF. The CDR3 bases are TGTGCCAGCAGCTGGAGTTTGGGAGCGGGGGCCAATGAGCAGTTCTTC. The chain has TRBV7-6 and TRBJ2-1; 8 nucleotides line up with TRBD2. The CDR3 is 16 amino acids. Per germline, CDR1 SGHVS and CDR2 FNYEAQ. After removal of 4 bases from V and 6 bases from J, the junction contained 11 bases not matched to a gene.

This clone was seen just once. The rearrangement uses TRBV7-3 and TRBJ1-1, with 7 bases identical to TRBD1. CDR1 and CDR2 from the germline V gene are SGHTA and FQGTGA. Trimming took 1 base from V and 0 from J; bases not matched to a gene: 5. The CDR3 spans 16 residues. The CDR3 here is CASSLNLGGMNTEAFF. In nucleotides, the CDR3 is TGTGCCAGCAGCTTAAATTTAGGGGGCATGAACACTGAAGCTTTCTTT.

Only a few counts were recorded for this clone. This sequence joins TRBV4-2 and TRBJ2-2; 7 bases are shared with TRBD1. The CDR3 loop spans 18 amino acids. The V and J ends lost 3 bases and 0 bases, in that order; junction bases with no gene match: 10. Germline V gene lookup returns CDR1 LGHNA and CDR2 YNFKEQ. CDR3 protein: CASSQQLGQAANTGELFF. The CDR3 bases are TGTGCCAGCAGCCAGCAGCTAGGACAGGCAGCGAACACCGGGGAGCTGTTTTTT.

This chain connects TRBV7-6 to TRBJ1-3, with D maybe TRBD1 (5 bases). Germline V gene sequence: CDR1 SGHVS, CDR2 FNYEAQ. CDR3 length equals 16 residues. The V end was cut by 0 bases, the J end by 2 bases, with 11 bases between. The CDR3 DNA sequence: TGTGCCAGCAGCTTAGCAGGGGCCGTAACTGGAAACACCATATATTTT. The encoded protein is CASSLAGAVTGNTIYF.

The chain's CDR3 is CASSLNRQETQYF. The CDR3 DNA reads as TGTGCCAGCAGCTTAAACAGGCAGGAGACCCAGTACTTC. The V call is TRBV7-2, the J call TRBJ2-5; a possible D gene is TRBD1 (5 bases). V lost 2 bases and J lost 5, with 9 bases in between. Germline assignment: CDR1 SGHTA and CDR2 FQGNSA. The CDR3 runs to 13 residues. Full variable domain (missing parts from reference TRBV7-2 and TRBJ2-5): GAGVSQSPSNKVTEKGKDVELRCDPISGHTALYWYRQSLGQGLEFLIYFQGNSAPDKSGLPSDRFSAERTGGSVSTLTIQRTQQEDSAVYLCASSLNRQETQYFGPGTRLLVL.

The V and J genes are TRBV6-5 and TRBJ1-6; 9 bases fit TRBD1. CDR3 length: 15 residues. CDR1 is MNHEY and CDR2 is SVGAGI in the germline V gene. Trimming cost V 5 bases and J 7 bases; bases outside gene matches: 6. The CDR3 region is CASSPGTGPNSPLHF. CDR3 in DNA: TGTGCCAGCAGTCCCGGGACAGGGCCCAATTCACCCCTCCACTTT.

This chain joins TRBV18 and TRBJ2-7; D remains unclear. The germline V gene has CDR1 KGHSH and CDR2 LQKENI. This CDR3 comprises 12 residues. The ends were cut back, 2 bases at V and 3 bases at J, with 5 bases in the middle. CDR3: CASSPSDYEQYF. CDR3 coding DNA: TGTGCCAGCTCACCATCAGACTACGAGCAGTACTTC.

The DNA for the CDR3 is TGTGCCACCCGCATGGGGGACATGAATTCACCCCTCCACTTT. Translated: CATRMGDMNSPLHF. The V and J genes are TRBV6-5 and TRBJ1-6; a possible D gene is TRBD1 (6 bases). V shed 10 bases and J shed 7 bases, with 17 bases lying between them. Germline V gene sequence: CDR1 MNHEY, CDR2 SVGAGI. This CDR3 comprises 14 residues.

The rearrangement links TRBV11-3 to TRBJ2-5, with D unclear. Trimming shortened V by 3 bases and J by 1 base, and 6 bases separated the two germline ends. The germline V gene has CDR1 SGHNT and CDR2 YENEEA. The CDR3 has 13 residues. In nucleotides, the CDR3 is TGTGCCAGCAGCTTGCGCATCCAAGAGACCCAGTACTTC. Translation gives CASSLRIQETQYF.